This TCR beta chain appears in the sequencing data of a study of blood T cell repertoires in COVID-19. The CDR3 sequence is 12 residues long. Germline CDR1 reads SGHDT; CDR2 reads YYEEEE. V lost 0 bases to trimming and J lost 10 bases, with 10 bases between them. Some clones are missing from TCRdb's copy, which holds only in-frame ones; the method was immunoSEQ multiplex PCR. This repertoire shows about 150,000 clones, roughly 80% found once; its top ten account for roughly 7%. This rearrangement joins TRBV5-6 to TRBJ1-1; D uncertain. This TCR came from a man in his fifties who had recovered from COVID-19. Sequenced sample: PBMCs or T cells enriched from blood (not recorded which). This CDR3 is CASSLDLGGAFF. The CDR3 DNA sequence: TGTGCCAGCAGCTTGGACCTGGGAGGAGCTTTCTTT.